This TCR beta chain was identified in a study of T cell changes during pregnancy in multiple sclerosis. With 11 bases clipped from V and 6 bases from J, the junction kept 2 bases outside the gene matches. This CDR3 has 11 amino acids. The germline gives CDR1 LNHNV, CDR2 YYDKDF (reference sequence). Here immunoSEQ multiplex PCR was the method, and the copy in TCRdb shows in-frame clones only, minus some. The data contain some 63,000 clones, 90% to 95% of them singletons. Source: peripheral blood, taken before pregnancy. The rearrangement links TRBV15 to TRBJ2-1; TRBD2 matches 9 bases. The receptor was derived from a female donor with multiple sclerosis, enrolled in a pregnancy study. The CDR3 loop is CAAGGANEQFF. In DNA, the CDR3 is TGTGCCGCGGGGGGGGCCAATGAGCAGTTCTTC.